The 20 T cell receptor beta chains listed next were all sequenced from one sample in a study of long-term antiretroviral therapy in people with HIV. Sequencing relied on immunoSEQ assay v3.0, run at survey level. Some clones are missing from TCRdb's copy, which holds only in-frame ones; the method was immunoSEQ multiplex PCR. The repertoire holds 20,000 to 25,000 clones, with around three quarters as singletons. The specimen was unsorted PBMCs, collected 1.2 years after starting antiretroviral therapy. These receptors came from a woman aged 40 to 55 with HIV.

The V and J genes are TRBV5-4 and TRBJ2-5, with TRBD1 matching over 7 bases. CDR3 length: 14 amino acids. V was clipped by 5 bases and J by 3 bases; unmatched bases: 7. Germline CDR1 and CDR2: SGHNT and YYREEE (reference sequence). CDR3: CASSRKGAEETQYF. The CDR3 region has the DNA TGTGCCAGCAGTCGAAAGGGGGCCGAAGAGACCCAGTACTTC.

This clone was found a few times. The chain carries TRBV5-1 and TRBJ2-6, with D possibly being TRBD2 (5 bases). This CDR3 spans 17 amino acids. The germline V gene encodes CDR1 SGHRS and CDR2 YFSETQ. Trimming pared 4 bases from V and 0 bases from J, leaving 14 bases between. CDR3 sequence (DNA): TGCGCCAGCAGCCTCCAGGCCGGAGGCTCTGGGGCCAACGTCCTGACTTTC. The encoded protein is CASSLQAGGSGANVLTF.

CDR3 nucleotides: TGTGCCAGCAGCCCCAGGGGGGGCACGGACTATGGCTACACCTTC. It codes for CASSPRGGTDYGYTF. This chain connects TRBV11-3 to TRBJ1-2; 7 bases line up with TRBD1. Germline V gives CDR1 SGHNT, CDR2 YENEEA. The ends lost 5 bases at V and 3 bases at J; junction bases unmatched: 9. This CDR3 region has 15 residues.

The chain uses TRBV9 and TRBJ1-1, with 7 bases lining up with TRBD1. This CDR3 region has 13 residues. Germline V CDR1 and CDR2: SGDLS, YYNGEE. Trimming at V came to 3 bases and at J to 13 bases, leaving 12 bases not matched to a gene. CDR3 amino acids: CASSAPGQPFYFF. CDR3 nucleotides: TGTGCCAGCAGCGCACCGGGACAGCCCTTCTATTTCTTT.

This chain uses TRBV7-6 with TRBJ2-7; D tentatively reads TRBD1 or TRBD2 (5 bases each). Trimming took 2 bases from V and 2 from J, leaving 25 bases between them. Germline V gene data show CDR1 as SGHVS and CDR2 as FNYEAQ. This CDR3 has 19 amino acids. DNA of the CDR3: TGTGCCAGCAGCTTATTGGAACCGAGGGGACCGCAACAGCCCTACGAGCAGTACTTC. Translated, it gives CASSLLEPRGPQQPYEQYF.

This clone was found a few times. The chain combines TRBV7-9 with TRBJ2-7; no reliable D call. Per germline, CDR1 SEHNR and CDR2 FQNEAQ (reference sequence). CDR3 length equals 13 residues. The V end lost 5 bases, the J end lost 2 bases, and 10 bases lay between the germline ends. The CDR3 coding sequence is TGTGCCAGCAGCGCGAGCGAGGCCTACGAGCAGTACTTC. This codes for CASSASEAYEQYF.

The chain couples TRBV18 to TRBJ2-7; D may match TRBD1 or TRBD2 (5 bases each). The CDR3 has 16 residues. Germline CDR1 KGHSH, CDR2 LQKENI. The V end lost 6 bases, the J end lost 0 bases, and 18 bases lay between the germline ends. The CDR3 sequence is CASSPNQGGPSYEQYF. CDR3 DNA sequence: TGTGCCAGCTCTCCAAACCAGGGCGGGCCCTCCTACGAGCAGTACTTC.

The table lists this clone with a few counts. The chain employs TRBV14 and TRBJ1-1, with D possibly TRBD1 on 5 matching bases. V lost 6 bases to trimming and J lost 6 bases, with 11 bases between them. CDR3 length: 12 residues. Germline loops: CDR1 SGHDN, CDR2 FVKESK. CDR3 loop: CASRLLGAEAFF. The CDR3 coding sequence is TGTGCCAGCAGACTACTGGGGGCTGAAGCTTTCTTT.

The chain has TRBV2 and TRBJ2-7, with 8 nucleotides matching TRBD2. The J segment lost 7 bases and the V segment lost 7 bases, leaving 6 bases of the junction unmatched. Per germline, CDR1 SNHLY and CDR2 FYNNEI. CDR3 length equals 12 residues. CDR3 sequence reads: CASKGTSYEQYF. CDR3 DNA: TGTGCCAGCAAGGGGACTAGTTATGAGCAGTACTTC.

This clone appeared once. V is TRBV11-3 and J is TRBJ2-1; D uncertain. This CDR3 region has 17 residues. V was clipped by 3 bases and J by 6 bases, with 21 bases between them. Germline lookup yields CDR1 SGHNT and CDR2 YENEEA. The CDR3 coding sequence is TGTGCCAGCAGCTTTCTTCCCCTTTCTATTGACTCCAATGAGCAGTTCTTC. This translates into CASSFLPLSIDSNEQFF. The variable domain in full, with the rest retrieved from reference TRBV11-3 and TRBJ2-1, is EAGVVQSPRYKIIEKKQPVAFWCNPISGHNTLYWYLQNLGQGPELLIRYENEEAVDDSQLPKDRFSAERLKGVDSTLKIQPAELGDSAVYLCASSFLPLSIDSNEQFFGPGTRLTVL.

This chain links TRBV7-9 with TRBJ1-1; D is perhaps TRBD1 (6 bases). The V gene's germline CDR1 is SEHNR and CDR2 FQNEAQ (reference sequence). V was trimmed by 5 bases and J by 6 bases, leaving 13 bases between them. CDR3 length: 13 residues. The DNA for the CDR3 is TGTGCCAGCAGCCCACAGGGCATCGCTGAAGCTTTCTTT. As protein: CASSPQGIAEAFF.

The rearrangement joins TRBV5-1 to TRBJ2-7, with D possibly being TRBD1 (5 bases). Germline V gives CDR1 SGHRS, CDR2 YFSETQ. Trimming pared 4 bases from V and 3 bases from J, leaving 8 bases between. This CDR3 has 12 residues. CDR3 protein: CASSADSYEQYF. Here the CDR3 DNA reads TGCGCCAGCAGCGCCGACAGCTACGAGCAGTACTTC.

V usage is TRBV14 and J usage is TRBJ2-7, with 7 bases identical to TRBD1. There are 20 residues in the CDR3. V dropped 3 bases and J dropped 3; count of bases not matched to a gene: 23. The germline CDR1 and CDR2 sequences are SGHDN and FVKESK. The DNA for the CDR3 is TGTGCCAGCAGCCACTTACCGGGACAGACAGGATCGTCGGGTTACTACGAGCAGTACTTC. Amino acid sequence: CASSHLPGQTGSSGYYEQYF. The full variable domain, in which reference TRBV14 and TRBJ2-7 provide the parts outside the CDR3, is EAGVTQFPSHSVIEKGQTVTLRCDPISGHDNLYWYRRVMGKEIKFLLHFVKESKQDESGMPNNRFLAERTGGTYSTLKVQPAELEDSGVYFCASSHLPGQTGSSGYYEQYFGPGTRLTVT.

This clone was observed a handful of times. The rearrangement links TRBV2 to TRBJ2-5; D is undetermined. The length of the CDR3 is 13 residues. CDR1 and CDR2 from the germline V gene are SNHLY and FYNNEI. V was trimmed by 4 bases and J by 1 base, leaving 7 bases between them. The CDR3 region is CASSGSSQETQYF. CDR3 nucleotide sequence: TGTGCCAGCAGTGGGTCGAGCCAAGAGACCCAGTACTTC.

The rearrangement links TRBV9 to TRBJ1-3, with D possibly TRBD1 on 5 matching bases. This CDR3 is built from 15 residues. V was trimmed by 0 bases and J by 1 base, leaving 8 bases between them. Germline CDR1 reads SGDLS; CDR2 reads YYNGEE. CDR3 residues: CASSVGGGSGNTIYF. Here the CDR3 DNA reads TGTGCCAGCAGCGTAGGTGGGGGGTCTGGAAACACCATATATTTT.

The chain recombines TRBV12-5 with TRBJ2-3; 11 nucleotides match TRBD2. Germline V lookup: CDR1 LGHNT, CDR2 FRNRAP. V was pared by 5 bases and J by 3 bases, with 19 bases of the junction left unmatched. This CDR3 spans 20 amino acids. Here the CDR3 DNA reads TGTGCTAGTGGTACCCGAACCTATAGCGGGAGGGCCGGAGAAACAGATACGCAGTATTTT. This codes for CASGTRTYSGRAGETDTQYF.

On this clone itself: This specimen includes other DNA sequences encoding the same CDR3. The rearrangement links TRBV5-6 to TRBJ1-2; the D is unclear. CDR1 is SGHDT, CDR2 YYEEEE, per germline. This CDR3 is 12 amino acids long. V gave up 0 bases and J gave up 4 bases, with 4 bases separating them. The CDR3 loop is CASSLETYGYTF. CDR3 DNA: TGTGCCAGCAGCTTGGAGACCTATGGCTACACCTTC.

The CDR3 reads CASSLQDSSEAFF. The CDR3, as DNA: TGTGCCAGCAGCTTACAAGACTCGTCTGAAGCTTTCTTT. This chain uses TRBV7-9 with TRBJ1-1; D unclear. CDR1 and CDR2 from the germline V gene are SEHNR and FQNEAQ (reference sequence). This CDR3 region has 13 residues. V gave up 2 bases and J gave up 6 bases, with 10 bases separating them.

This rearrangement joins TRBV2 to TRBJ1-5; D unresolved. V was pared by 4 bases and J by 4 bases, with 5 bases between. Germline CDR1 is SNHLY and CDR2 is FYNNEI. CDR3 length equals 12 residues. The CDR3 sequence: CASSVGNQPQHF. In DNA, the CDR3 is TGTGCCAGCAGTGTGGGGAATCAGCCCCAGCATTTT.

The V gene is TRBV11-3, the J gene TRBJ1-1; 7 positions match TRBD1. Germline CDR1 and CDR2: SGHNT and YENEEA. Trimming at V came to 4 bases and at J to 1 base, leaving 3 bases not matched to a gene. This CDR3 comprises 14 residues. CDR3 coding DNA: TGTGCCAGCAGCTATTGGACAGGGAACACTGAAGCTTTCTTT. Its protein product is CASSYWTGNTEAFF.